A selection of T cell receptor beta chains follows, all from one sample in a study of T cell responses to AZD1222 COVID-19 vaccine. The method was immunoSEQ multiplex PCR; TCRdb's version includes in-frame clones alone and lacks a portion of them. The sample contains 210,000 or so clones, 85% to 95% of which appear only once. The input for sequencing was peripheral blood, taken on day 0 of MenACWY control vaccination. These receptors originate from an adult in good health. The CDR3 runs from the conserved cysteine through the conserved F or W. The order of the fields is V gene, clone size, D gene, J gene, CDR3 protein, CDR3 DNA. D genes are given only for firm matches. Only part of the rows carry a size: once, few, many, or a class if the clone is expanded.

v_call: TRBV18
clone_size: NA
d_call: NA
j_call: TRBJ1-1
cdr3_aa: CASSPKNGAGWTEAFF
cdr3_nt: TGTGCCAGCTCACCCAAAAATGGTGCGGGGTGGACTGAAGCTTTCTTT

v_call: TRBV7-9
clone_size: NA
d_call: TRBD1
j_call: TRBJ2-2
cdr3_aa: CASSPTGGNTGELFF
cdr3_nt: TGTGCCAGCAGCCCAACAGGGGGCAACACCGGGGAGCTGTTTTTT

v_call: TRBV2
clone_size: NA
d_call: NA
j_call: TRBJ2-2
cdr3_aa: CASSSGGGVNTGELFF
cdr3_nt: TGTGCCAGCAGTTCTGGTGGGGGAGTTAACACCGGGGAGCTGTTTTTT

v_call: TRBV5-1
clone_size: NA
d_call: NA
j_call: TRBJ2-3
cdr3_aa: CASSLGWSDTQYF
cdr3_nt: TGCGCCAGCAGCTTGGGATGGTCAGATACGCAGTATTTT

v_call: TRBV3-1/TRBV3-2
clone_size: NA
d_call: NA
j_call: TRBJ2-1
cdr3_aa: CASSHLTENEQFF
cdr3_nt: TGTGCCAGCAGCCATTTAACAGAAAATGAGCAGTTCTTC

v_call: TRBV7-2
clone_size: NA
d_call: NA
j_call: TRBJ1-5
cdr3_aa: CASSLTRVVNQPQHF
cdr3_nt: TGTGCCAGCAGCTTAACCAGGGTGGTGAATCAGCCCCAGCATTTT

v_call: TRBV6-1
clone_size: NA
d_call: NA
j_call: TRBJ1-3
cdr3_aa: CASSVRDSPGGNTIYF
cdr3_nt: TGTGCCAGCAGTGTCCGGGACTCCCCGGGGGGAAACACCATATATTTT

v_call: TRBV5-8
clone_size: NA
d_call: NA
j_call: TRBJ1-2
cdr3_aa: CASSFMSNYGYTF
cdr3_nt: TGTGCCAGCAGCTTTATGTCTAACTATGGCTACACCTTC

v_call: TRBV3-1/TRBV3-2
clone_size: NA
d_call: NA
j_call: TRBJ1-3
cdr3_aa: CASSQGGGNTIYF
cdr3_nt: TGTGCCAGCAGCCAAGGAGGCGGAAACACCATATATTTT

v_call: TRBV7-2
clone_size: NA
d_call: NA
j_call: TRBJ2-7
cdr3_aa: CASSLGHLSYEQYF
cdr3_nt: TGTGCCAGCAGCTTAGGCCACCTCTCCTACGAGCAGTACTTC

v_call: TRBV5-1
clone_size: NA
d_call: TRBD1
j_call: TRBJ1-2
cdr3_aa: CASSLDSRQGHSGYTF
cdr3_nt: TGCGCCAGCAGCTTGGACTCCAGACAGGGACATAGCGGCTACACCTTC

v_call: TRBV10-3
clone_size: NA
d_call: NA
j_call: TRBJ2-2
cdr3_aa: CASGRPNTGELFF
cdr3_nt: TGTGCCTCGGGACGGCCGAACACCGGGGAGCTGTTTTTT

v_call: TRBV5-1
clone_size: NA
d_call: TRBD2
j_call: TRBJ2-3
cdr3_aa: CASSALAGGTDTQYF
cdr3_nt: TGCGCCAGCAGCGCCCTAGCGGGGGGCACAGATACGCAGTATTTT

v_call: TRBV13
clone_size: NA
d_call: TRBD2
j_call: TRBJ2-7
cdr3_aa: CASSPSARTLAGSYEQYF
cdr3_nt: TGTGCCAGCAGCCCCTCCGCCCGGACCCTAGCGGGGTCGTACGAGCAGTACTTC

v_call: TRBV7-2
clone_size: NA
d_call: TRBD2
j_call: TRBJ2-2
cdr3_aa: CASSLGGVKTSLRTGELFF
cdr3_nt: TGTGCCAGCAGCTTAGGGGGGGTTAAGACTAGCCTACGAACCGGGGAGCTGTTTTTT

v_call: TRBV12-3/TRBV12-4
clone_size: once
d_call: NA
j_call: TRBJ1-2
cdr3_aa: CASSLTLYGYTF
cdr3_nt: TGTGCCAGCAGTTTAACCCTCTATGGCTACACCTTC